This T cell receptor (beta chain) is from a study of T-cell reconstitution after alpha-beta-depleted transplantation in children. V dropped 6 bases and J dropped 1; count of bases not matched to a gene: 2. The CDR3 runs to 15 residues. Library preparation (for TCRbeta) was performed with unique molecular identifiers. From the PCR reads, TCRdb called clonotypes with MiXCR, one entry per CDR3 protein. This sample carries hundreds of thousands of distinct CDR3 sequences, roughly 17% of them seen once, and the ten largest clones take 0.8% to 1.1%. Ten or more counts support this clonotype. This TCR derives from a human donor who donated a stem cell graft to a child with acute myeloid leukemia. The starting material was PBMCs from the stem cell graft donor, obtained from the stem cell graft. This chain joins TRBV12-3 or TRBV12-4 and TRBJ2-3; 12 bases fit TRBD2. The CDR3 sequence is CASSPSGGGTDTQYF. The CDR3 nucleotides read TGTGCCAGCAGCCCTAGCGGGGGGGGCACAGATACGCAGTATTTT.